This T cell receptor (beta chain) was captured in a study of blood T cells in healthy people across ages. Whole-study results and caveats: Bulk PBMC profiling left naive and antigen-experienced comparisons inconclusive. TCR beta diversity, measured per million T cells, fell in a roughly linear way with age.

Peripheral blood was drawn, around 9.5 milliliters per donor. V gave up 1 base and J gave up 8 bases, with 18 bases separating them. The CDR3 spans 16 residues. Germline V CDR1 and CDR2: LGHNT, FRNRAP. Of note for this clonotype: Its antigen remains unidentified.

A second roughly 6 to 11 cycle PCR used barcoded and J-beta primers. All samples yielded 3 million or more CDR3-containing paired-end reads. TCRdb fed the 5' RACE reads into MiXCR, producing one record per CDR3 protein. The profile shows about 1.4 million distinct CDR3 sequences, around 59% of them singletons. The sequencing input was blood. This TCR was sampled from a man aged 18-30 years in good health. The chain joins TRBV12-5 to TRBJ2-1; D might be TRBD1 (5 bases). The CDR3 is CASGLGSGHRFDEQFF. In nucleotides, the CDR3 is TGTGCTAGTGGTTTGGGGTCCGGACACAGGTTTGATGAGCAGTTCTTC.